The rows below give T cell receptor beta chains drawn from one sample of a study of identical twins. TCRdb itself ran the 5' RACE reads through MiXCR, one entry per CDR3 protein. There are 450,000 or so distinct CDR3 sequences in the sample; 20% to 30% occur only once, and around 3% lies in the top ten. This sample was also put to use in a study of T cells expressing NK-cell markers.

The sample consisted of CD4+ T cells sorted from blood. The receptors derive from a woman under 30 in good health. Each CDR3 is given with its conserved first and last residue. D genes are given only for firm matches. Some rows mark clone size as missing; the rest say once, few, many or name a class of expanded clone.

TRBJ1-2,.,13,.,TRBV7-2,TGTGCCAGCAGCGCACAACGGGGGAGTGGCTACACCTTC,CASSAQRGSGYTF
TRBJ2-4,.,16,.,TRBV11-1,TGTGCCAGCGACGAACCCCCGTCGATAGCCAAAAACATTCAGTACTTC,CASDEPPSIAKNIQYF
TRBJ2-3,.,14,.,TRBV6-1,TGTGCCAGCAAGCGCGTGGGGAGCACAGATACGCAGTATTTT,CASKRVGSTDTQYF
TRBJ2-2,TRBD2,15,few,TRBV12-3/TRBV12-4,TGTGCCATTTACCAGGCTAGCGGGGGGAGCGGGGAGCTGTTTTTT,CAIYQASGGSGELFF
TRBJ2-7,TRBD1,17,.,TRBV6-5,TGTGCCAGCAGTTACTCGAAAGGACAGGTCCTATCCTACGAGCAGTACTTC,CASSYSKGQVLSYEQYF
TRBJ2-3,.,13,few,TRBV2,TGTGCCAGCGGAGGGACTGCCACAGATACGCAGTATTTT,CASGGTATDTQYF
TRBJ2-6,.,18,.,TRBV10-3,TGTGCCATCAGTGAGTCGCCGGGGTATATCTCTGGGGCCAACGTCCTGACTTTC,CAISESPGYISGANVLTF
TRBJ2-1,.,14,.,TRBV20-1,TGCAGTGCCTTAGGGGGCCGGGGGTACAATGAGCAGTTCTTC,CSALGGRGYNEQFF
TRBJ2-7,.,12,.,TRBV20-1,TGCAGTGCCATATGGGCGACCAACGAGCAGTACTTC,CSAIWATNEQYF
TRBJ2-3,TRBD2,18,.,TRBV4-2,TGTGCCAGCAGCCAAGTCCAAGGAACTAGCGGAAGCACAGATACGCAGTATTTT,CASSQVQGTSGSTDTQYF
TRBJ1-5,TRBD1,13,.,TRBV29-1,TGCAGCGTCCGACAGGGAATAAATCAGCCCCAGCATTTT,CSVRQGINQPQHF
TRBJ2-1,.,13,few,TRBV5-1,TGCGCCAGCAGCTTTGTAGGAGACAATGAGCAGTTCTTC,CASSFVGDNEQFF
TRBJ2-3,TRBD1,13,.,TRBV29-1,TGCAGCGTTGGGACAGGGGGCACAGATACGCAGTATTTT,CSVGTGGTDTQYF
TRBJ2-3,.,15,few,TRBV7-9,TGTGCCAGCACCCGCGCATCGGGCGGGACAGATACGCAGTATTTT,CASTRASGGTDTQYF
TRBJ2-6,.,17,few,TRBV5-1,TGCGCCAGCAGCTCCAACGGGGACGCCCTGTTTGACAACGTCCTGACTTTC,CASSSNGDALFDNVLTF
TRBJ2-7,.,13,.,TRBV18,TGTGCCAGCTCACCACTTCGGGGCCACGAGCAGTACTTC,CASSPLRGHEQYF
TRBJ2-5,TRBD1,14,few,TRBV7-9,TGTGCCAGCAGCTTCGGGACAGGGACAGAGACCCAGTACTTC,CASSFGTGTETQYF
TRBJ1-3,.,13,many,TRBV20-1,TGCAGTTTAATGGGACGCTCTGGAAACACCATATATTTT,CSLMGRSGNTIYF
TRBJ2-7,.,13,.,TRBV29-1,TGCAGCGTTGGAACCGGACGAAGTTTCGAGCAGTACTTC,CSVGTGRSFEQYF
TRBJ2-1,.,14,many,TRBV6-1,TGTGCCAGCAGTAGGCTAGCCCCTCGTAATGAGCAGTTCTTC,CASSRLAPRNEQFF
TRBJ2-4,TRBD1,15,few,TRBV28,TGTGCCAGCAGTACGCCTTGGACAGGGGAAAACATTCAGTACTTC,CASSTPWTGENIQYF
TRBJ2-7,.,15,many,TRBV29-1,TGCAGCGTGGGCGGACCCCCTCTTTCTATCTACGAGCAGTACTTC,CSVGGPPLSIYEQYF
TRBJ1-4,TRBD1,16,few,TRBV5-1,TGCGCCAGCAGCTTCGGGACAGGGGTAGTCATTGAAAAACTGTTTTTT,CASSFGTGVVIEKLFF
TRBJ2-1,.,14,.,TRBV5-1,TGCGCCAGCTCGTCGGGGGACCTGTACAATGAGCAGTTCTTC,CASSSGDLYNEQFF
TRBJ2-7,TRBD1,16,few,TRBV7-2,TGTGCCAGCAGCTTAGTAGGGACAGGCGGCGCCTACGAGCAGTACTTC,CASSLVGTGGAYEQYF
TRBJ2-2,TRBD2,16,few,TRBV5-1,TGCGCCAGCAGCCCCACTAGCGGGAGTACCACCGGGGAGCTGTTTTTT,CASSPTSGSTTGELFF